Listed below are T cell receptor beta chains from one sample, sequenced in a study of Tregs in tolerant kidney transplant recipients. TCRdb's table, derived via immunoSEQ multiplex PCR, lists solely in-frame clones and lacks some. The sample carries fewer than 150,000 clones, about 91% recorded once. The material sequenced was CD4+ T cells from blood. The source is a human donor in good health. CDR3s include the opening cysteine and the closing phenylalanine or tryptophan. D genes are given only for firm matches. Clone size is not always given. Where it is, it says once, few, many or a class for expanded clones.

TRBJ1-4 | TRBV5-5 | - | - | CASSLVVGANEKLFF | TGTGCCAGCAGCTTGGTGGTAGGGGCTAATGAAAAACTGTTTTTT
TRBJ2-7 | TRBV18 | TRBD2 | once | CASSPYGTSGTLEQYF | TGTGCCAGCTCACCGTATGGGACTAGCGGGACGCTCGAGCAGTACTTC
TRBJ1-2 | TRBV5-1 | - | once | CASSLGQGIYGYTF | TGCGCCAGCAGCTTGGGGCAGGGAATCTATGGCTACACCTTC
TRBJ1-5 | TRBV15 | - | few | CATSRDRFGDEGPQHF | TGTGCCACCAGCAGAGATCGATTCGGGGACGAGGGGCCCCAGCATTTT
TRBJ2-1 | TRBV10-3 | - | - | CAISERDPTSYNEQFF | TGTGCCATCAGTGAACGGGACCCTACCTCCTACAATGAGCAGTTCTTC
TRBJ2-5 | TRBV5-4 | TRBD1 | - | CASSSPGQQETQYF | TGTGCCAGCAGCTCCCCGGGACAGCAAGAGACCCAGTACTTC
TRBJ2-3 | TRBV7-3 | TRBD2 | once | CASSLGLAGGKDTQYF | TGTGCCAGCAGCTTAGGACTAGCGGGGGGCAAAGATACGCAGTATTTT
TRBJ2-2 | TRBV2 | TRBD2 | - | CASGWGGTGELFF | TGTGCCAGTGGGTGGGGGGGCACCGGGGAGCTGTTTTTT
TRBJ2-1 | TRBV5-1 | - | - | CASSLGGPYNEQFF | TGCGCCAGCAGCTTGGGCGGACCGTACAATGAGCAGTTCTTC
TRBJ2-3 | TRBV10-2 | - | - | CASQNGRMSTDTQYF | TGCGCCAGCCAGAATGGGCGAATGAGCACAGATACGCAGTATTTT
TRBJ2-5 | TRBV10-1 | - | once | CASSARHGETQYF | TGCGCCAGCAGTGCACGACACGGGGAGACCCAGTACTTC
TRBJ2-3 | TRBV2 | - | - | CASSERTDTQYF | TGTGCCAGCAGTGAGCGGACAGATACGCAGTATTTT
TRBJ2-3 | TRBV11-2 | TRBD1 | - | CASSLPTGGSDTQYF | TGTGCCAGCAGCCTACCGACAGGGGGCTCAGATACGCAGTATTTT
TRBJ1-2 | TRBV29-1 | - | - | CSVTQSNYGYTF | TGCAGCGTGACACAGTCCAACTATGGCTACACCTTC